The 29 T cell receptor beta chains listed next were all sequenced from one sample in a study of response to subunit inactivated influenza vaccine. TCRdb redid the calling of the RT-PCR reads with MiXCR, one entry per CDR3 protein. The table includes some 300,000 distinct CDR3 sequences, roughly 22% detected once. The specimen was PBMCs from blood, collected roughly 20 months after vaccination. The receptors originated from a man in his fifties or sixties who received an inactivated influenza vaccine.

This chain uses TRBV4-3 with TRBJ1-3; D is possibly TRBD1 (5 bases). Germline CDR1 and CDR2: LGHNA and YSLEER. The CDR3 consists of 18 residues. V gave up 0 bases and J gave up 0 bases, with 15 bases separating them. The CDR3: CASSQDLGPNDSGNTIYF. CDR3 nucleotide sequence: TGCGCCAGCAGCCAAGATCTGGGGCCGAACGACTCTGGAAACACCATATATTTT.

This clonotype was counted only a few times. The chain's CDR3 is CASRKRTSGYYYNEQFF. In nucleotides, the CDR3 is TGTGCCAGCAGAAAAAGGACTAGCGGCTATTACTACAATGAGCAGTTCTTC. The gene calls are TRBV28 and TRBJ2-1; 10 bases fit TRBD2. The trim removed 6 bases at V and 3 bases at J, leaving 11 bases unmatched. The CDR3 is made up of 17 amino acids. Germline-derived CDR1 and CDR2 are MDHEN and SYDVKM.

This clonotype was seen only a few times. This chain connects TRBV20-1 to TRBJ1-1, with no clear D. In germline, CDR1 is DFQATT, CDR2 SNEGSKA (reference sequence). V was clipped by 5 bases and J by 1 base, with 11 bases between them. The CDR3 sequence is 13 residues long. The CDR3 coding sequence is TGCAGTGCTCCAATACTTCGGAACACTGAAGCTTTCTTT. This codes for CSAPILRNTEAFF.

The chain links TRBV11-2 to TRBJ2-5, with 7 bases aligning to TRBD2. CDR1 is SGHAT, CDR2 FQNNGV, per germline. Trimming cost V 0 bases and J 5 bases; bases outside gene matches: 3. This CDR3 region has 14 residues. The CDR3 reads CASSLDGGGETQYF. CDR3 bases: TGTGCCAGCAGCTTAGACGGGGGAGGGGAGACCCAGTACTTC.

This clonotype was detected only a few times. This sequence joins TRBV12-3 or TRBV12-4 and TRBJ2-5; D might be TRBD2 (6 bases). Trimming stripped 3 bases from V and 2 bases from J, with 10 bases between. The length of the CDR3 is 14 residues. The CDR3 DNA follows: TGTGCCAGCAGTTTTTGGGCGGGGCAAGAGACCCAGTACTTC. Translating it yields CASSFWAGQETQYF.

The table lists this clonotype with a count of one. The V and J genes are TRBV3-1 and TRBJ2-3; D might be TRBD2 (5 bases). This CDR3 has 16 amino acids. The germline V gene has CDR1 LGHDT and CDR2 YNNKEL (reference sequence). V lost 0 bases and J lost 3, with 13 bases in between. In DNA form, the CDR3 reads TGTGCCAGCAGCCAAGATCTTGGACTTAAAACAGATACGCAGTATTTT. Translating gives CASSQDLGLKTDTQYF.

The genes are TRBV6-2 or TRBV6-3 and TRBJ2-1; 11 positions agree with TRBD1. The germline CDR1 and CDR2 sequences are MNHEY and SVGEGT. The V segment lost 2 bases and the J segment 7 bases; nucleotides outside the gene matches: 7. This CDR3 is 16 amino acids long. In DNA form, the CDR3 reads TGTGCCAGCAGTTACCCTACCGGGACAGGGGGGAATGAGCAGTTCTTC. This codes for CASSYPTGTGGNEQFF.

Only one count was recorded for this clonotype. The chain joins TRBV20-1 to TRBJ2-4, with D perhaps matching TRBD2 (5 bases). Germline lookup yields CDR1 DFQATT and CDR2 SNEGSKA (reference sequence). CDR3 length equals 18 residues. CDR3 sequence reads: CRAQDPSVGEGFKNIQYF. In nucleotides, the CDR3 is TGCAGGGCGCAGGACCCGAGTGTGGGCGAGGGATTCAAAAACATTCAGTACTTC.

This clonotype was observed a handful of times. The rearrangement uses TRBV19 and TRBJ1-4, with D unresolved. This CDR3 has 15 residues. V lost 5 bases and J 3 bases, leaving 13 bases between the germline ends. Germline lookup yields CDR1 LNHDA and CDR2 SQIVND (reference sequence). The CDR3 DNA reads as TGTGCCAGTAGTTATCGACGGCGACCTAATGAAAAACTGTTTTTT. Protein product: CASSYRRRPNEKLFF.

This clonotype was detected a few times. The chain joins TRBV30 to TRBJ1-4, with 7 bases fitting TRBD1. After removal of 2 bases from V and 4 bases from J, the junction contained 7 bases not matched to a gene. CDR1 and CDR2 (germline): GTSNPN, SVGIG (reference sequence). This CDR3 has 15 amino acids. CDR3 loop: CAWSPLGQNNEKLFF. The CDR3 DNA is TGTGCCTGGAGTCCACTGGGACAGAATAATGAAAAACTGTTTTTT.

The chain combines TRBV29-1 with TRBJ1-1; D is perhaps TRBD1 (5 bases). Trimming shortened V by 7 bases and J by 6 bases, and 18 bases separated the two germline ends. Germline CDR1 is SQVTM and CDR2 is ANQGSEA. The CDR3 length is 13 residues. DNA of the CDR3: TGCAGCGCAGGGACCCCTCGGCGCGCTGAAGCTTTCTTT. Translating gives CSAGTPRRAEAFF.

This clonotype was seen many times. CDR3: CATSDSQYRDGQPQHF. The DNA for the CDR3 is TGTGCCACCAGTGATTCCCAATACAGGGACGGGCAGCCCCAGCATTTT. The chain uses TRBV24-1 and TRBJ1-5; TRBD1 might be the D (6 bases). CDR3 length equals 16 residues. Trimming removed 2 bases at V and 7 bases at J, with 17 bases between. Germline V CDR1 and CDR2: KGHDR, SFDVKD.

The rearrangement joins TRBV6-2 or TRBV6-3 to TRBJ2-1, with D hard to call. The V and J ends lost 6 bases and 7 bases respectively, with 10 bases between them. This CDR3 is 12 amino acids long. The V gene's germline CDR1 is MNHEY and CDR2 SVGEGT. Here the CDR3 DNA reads TGTGCCAGCAGACGCACTACTAATGAGCAGTTCTTC. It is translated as CASRRTTNEQFF.

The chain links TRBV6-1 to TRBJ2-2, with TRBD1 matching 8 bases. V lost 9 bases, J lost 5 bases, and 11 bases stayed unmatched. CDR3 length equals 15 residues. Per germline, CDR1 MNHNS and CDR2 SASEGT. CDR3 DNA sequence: TGTGCCAGTTGCCAAGTCAGGGGGCAAACCGGGGAGCTGTTTTTT. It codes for CASCQVRGQTGELFF.

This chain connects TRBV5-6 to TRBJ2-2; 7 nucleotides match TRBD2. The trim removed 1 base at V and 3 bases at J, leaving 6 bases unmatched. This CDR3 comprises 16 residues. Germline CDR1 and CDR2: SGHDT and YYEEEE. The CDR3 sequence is CASSLPGGQHTGELFF. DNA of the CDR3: TGTGCCAGCAGCTTGCCGGGGGGTCAGCACACCGGGGAGCTGTTTTTT. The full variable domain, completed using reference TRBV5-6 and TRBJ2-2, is DAGVTQSPTHLIKTRGQQVTLRCSPKSGHDTVSWYQQALGQGPQFIFQYYEEEERQRGNFPDRFSGHQFPNYSSELNVNALLLGDSALYLCASSLPGGQHTGELFFGEGSRLTVL.

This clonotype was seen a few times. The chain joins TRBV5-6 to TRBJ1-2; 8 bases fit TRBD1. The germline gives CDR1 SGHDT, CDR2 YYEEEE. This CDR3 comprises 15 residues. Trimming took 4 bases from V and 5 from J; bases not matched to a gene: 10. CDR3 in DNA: TGTGCCAGCAGCGACTCGGGACAGGCCCTATATGGCTACACCTTC. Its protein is CASSDSGQALYGYTF. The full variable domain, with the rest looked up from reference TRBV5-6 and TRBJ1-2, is DAGVTQSPTHLIKTRGQQVTLRCSPKSGHDTVSWYQQALGQGPQFIFQYYEEEERQRGNFPDRFSGHQFPNYSSELNVNALLLGDSALYLCASSDSGQALYGYTFGSGTRLTVV.

In DNA, the CDR3 is TGTGCCAGCAGCTTTGGTTTGAGTGGGGCCTCCTACGAGCAGTACTTC. Its protein is CASSFGLSGASYEQYF. The chain couples TRBV11-2 to TRBJ2-7; possible D gene TRBD1, 5 bases. V lost 3 bases and J lost 0, with 15 bases in between. Germline CDR1 reads SGHAT; CDR2 reads FQNNGV. This CDR3 contains 16 residues.

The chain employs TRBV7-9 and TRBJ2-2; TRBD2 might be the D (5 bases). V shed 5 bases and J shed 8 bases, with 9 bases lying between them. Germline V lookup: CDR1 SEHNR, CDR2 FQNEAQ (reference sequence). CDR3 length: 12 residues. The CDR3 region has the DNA TGTGCCAGCAGCGTTCGGGGAGGGGAGCTGTTTTTT. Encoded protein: CASSVRGGELFF. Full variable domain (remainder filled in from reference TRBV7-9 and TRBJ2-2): DTGVSQNPRHKITKRGQNVTFRCDPISEHNRLYWYRQTLGQGPEFLTYFQNEAQLEKSRLLSDRFSAERPKGSFSTLEIQRTEQGDSAMYLCASSVRGGELFFGEGSRLTVL.

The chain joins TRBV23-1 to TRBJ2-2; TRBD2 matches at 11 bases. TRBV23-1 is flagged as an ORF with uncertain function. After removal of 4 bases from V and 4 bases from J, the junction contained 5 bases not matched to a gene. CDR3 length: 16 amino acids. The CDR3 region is CASSPLAGGPTGELFF. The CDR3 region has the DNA TGCGCCAGCAGTCCCTTAGCGGGAGGGCCCACCGGGGAGCTGTTTTTT.

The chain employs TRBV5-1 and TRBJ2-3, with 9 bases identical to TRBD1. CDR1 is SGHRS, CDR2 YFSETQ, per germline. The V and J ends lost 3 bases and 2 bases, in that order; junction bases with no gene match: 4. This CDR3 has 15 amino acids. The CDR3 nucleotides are TGCGCCAGCAGCTGGACAGGGGTAACCACAGATACGCAGTATTTT. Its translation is CASSWTGVTTDTQYF.

The CDR3 bases are TGCAGTGCTAGAGCGGGTGGGGGGCCCCTTTATCAGCCCCAGCATTTT. As protein: CSARAGGGPLYQPQHF. The V call is TRBV20-1, the J call TRBJ1-5; the D gene is possibly TRBD1 (6 bases). Germline assignment: CDR1 DFQATT and CDR2 SNEGSKA (reference sequence). Trimming took off 1 base at V and 5 bases at J, with 18 bases between the two ends. The CDR3 has 16 amino acids.

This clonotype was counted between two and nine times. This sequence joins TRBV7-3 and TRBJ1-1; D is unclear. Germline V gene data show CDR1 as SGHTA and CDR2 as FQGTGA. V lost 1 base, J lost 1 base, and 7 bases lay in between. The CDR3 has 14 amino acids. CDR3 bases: TGTGCCAGCAGCTTAATGGGCTGGAACACTGAAGCTTTCTTT. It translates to CASSLMGWNTEAFF.

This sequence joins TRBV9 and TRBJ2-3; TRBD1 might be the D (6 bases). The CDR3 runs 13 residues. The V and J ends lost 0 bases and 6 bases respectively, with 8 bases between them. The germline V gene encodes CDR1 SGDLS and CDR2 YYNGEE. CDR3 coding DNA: TGTGCCAGCAGCGTAGAACAGGGTGATACGCAGTATTTT. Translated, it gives CASSVEQGDTQYF. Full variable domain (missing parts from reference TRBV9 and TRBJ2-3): DSGVTQTPKHLITATGQRVTLRCSPRSGDLSVYWYQQSLDQGLQFLIQYYNGEERAKGNILERFSAQQFPDLHSELNLSSLELGDSALYFCASSVEQGDTQYFGPGTRLTVL.

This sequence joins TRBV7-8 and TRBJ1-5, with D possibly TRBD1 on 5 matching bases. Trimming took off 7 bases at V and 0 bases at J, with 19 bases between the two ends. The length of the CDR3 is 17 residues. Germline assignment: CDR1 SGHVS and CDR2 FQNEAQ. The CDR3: CASTLGQGVSSNQPQHF. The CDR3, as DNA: TGTGCCAGCACCCTGGGGCAGGGTGTAAGTAGCAATCAGCCCCAGCATTTT.

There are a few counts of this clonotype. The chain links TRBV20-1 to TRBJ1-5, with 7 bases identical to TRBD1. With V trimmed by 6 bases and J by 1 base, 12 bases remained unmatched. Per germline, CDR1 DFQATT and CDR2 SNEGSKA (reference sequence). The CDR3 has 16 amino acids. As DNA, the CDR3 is TGCAGTGCGGCAGAGGGACAGCTCTTCAGCAATCAGCCCCAGCATTTT. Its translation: CSAAEGQLFSNQPQHF.

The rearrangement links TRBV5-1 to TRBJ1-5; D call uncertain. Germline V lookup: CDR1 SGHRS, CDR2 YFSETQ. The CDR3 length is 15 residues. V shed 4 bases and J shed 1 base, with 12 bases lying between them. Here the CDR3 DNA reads TGCGCCAGCAGCATCGGACCCGGGAGCAATCAGCCCCAGCATTTT. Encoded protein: CASSIGPGSNQPQHF.

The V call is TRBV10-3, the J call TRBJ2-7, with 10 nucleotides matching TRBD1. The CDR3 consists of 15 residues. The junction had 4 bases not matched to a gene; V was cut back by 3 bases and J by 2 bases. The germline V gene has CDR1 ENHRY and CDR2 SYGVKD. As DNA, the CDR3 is TGTGCCATCAGTGATTTGGACAGGGGGGCCTACGAGCAGTACTTC. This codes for CAISDLDRGAYEQYF.

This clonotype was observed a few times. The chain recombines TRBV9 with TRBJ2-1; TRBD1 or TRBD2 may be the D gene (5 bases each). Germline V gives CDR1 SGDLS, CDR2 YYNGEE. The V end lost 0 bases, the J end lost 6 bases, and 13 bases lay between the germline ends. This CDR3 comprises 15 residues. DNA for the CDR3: TGTGCCAGCAGCGTAGGGGGGACCTCCCTCAATGAGCAGTTCTTC. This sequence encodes CASSVGGTSLNEQFF.

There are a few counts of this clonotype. The CDR3 protein is CASSIGTATNTEAFF. CDR3 DNA sequence: TGTGCCAGTAGTATAGGGACAGCCACCAACACTGAAGCTTTCTTT. This chain links TRBV19 with TRBJ1-1; tentatively, D is TRBD1 (6 bases). The CDR3 length is 15 residues. CDR1 and CDR2 from the germline V gene are LNHDA and SQIVND (reference sequence). V lost 1 base and J 2 bases, leaving 11 bases between the germline ends.